Below, one TCR beta chain is given with its context. Qualities for individual bases were not recorded, and no much larger clone is one base off. The time point label on this specimen signifies: cells obtained before transplantation from donor or recipient. Mixed lymphocyte reactions plated approximately 200,000 CFSE-labeled pre-transplant responders with approximately 200,000 irradiated violet-dye-labeled stimulators and were cultured for 6 days. Proliferating CD3+CD4+CFSE-low and CD3+CD8+CFSE-low responder cells were FACS-sorted on a BD Influx sorter after the mixed lymphocyte reaction. Clipping removes 0 bases from V and 3 bases from J, with 6 as the unmatched junction base count. Inclusive of the bounding cysteine and phenylalanine, the CDR3 is 16 residues long. Here the CDR3 DNA is all that survives: 48 bases in frame from base 1. CDR1 and CDR2 are drawn from the germline V gene: SGHRS, YFSETQ.

This entry comes from a study of graft-versus-host responses after intestinal transplantation (dated by TCRdb to 2020 to 2023). Describing the broader study: Multivisceral, liver-intestinal, or isolated intestinal transplants were received by the recipients. Anti-thymocyte globulin induction was given to all recipients, followed by maintenance tacrolimus and steroids for 3 to 4 years. After intestinal transplantation, graft-versus-host and host-versus-graft alloreactive T cell clones in the graft, circulation and bone marrow were tracked using bulk TCR-beta CDR3 sequencing. Alloreactive clones were identified by sequencing pre-transplant mixed lymphocyte reaction products and comparing them with unstimulated pre-transplant donor and recipient T cells. The cohort enrolled about two dozen intestinal transplant recipients including one retransplant, and a few patients lacking pretransplant specimens were excluded. Donor T cell macrochimerism was defined as a peak of at least 4% donor T cells among recipient peripheral blood mononuclear cells. Samples from three later patients were sequenced in-house on an Illumina MiSeq with MiXCR processing rather than by the commercial service.

The protocol used for the library was the immunoSEQ multiplex PCR assay. In most patients, genomic DNA was isolated using the Qiagen DNeasy Blood and Tissue Kit and sent frozen to Adaptive Biotechnologies for TCR sequencing. Adaptive Biotechnologies carried out high-throughput TCR-beta CDR3 sequencing of genomic DNA for most patients. As for how the authors treated the data: Adaptive's ImmunoSEQ software supplied the TCR sequencing data for roughly 17 patients, while MiXCR and VDJtools were used to process three other patients. To correct CD4 versus CD8 sorting errors, sequences present in both subsets at a frequency ratio below 5:1 were removed. CDR3 nucleotide sequences shared between donor and recipient were removed because their origin could not be assigned. At least 2-fold expansion over unstimulated cells and a minimum CFSE-low frequency of 0.002% (template counts) or 0.001% (read counts) were required for clones to be classified as alloreactive. Mappable clones were those detected in sequenced pre-transplant spleen, lymph node, or MLR CFSE-low populations of the donor or recipient. Cumulative frequency of alloreactive clones was calculated as a percentage of all sequences weighted by copy number. Held by TCRdb, this immuneACCESS table contains in-frame sequences only and omits some clones. Under half of the omission traces to an unresolved V gene where checked; the cause of the rest is unknown. V, J and clone size are those of that table, while D and trimming were read from the DNA. This sample gives about 21,000 clones in total; 50% to 65% of them show up just once. Approximately 1% of the sample is in the top ten clones.

Overall results and qualifications from the work: Patients with donor T cell macrochimerism had high GvH to HvG T cell clonal ratios in their allografts. Peak levels of circulating GvH clones were associated with declines in HvG clones early after transplant. The relatively low number and heterogeneity of intestinal transplant patients limited the conclusions. GvH clones were detected in recipient bone marrow, and some of these GvH clones were observed earlier in ileal mucosa or blood, consistent with an intestinal mucosal origin.

This receptor was obtained from a human patient who received an intestinal transplant. This specimen was alloreactive CD4+ T cells from a mixed lymphocyte reaction culture, taken before intestinal transplant. This specimen's cell subset or site label, per the study, means: CFSE-low proliferating T cells sorted from roughly six-day pre-transplant mixed lymphocyte reaction (GvH or HvG direction). Recombination connected TRBV5-1 to TRBJ2-3, and 8 junction bases match TRBD1. The CDR3 region: CASSLGTGIWTDTQYF. The nucleotides read TGCGCCAGCAGCTTGGGGACAGGGATCTGGACAGATACGCAGTATTTT.